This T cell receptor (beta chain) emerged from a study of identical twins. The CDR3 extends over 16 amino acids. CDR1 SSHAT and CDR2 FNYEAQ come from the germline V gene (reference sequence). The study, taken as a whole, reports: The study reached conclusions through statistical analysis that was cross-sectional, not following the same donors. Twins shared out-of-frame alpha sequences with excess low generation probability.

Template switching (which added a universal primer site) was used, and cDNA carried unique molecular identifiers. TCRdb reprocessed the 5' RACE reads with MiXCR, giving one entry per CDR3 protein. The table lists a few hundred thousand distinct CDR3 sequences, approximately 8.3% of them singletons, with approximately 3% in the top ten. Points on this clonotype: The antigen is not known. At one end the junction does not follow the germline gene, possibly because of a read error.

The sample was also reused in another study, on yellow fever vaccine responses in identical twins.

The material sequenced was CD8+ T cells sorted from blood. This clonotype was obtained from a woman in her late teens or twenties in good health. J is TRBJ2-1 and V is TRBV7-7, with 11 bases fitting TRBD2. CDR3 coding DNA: TGTGCTAGCAGCTTAGTAGCGGGGGGGCCGGACAATGAGCAGTTCTTC. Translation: CASSLVAGGPDNEQFF. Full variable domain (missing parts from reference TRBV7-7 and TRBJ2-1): GAGVSQSPRYKVTKRGQDVTLRCDPISSHATLYWYQQALGQGPEFLTYFNYEAQPDKSGLPSDRFSAERPEGSISTLTIQRTEQRDSAMYRCASSLVAGGPDNEQFFGPGTRLTVL.